This TCR beta chain was observed in a study of early T cells in non-severe SARS-CoV-2 infection. Background on the study: The chains were unpaired, and the sequenced material was bulk RNA from unsorted whole blood.

General observations from the study: Matching results from VDJdb favored anti-spike CD8 responses, leaving private and CD4 specificities undetected.

The table lists this clonotype with a few counts. As yet, its antigen is unknown. V lost 2 bases and J lost 7, with 11 bases in between. This CDR3 spans 13 amino acids. Germline lookup yields CDR1 SGHTA and CDR2 FQGNSA. Individual cDNA molecules received unique molecular identifiers during library preparation. TCRdb re-analysed the 5' RACE reads in MiXCR, keeping a single row per CDR3 protein. The sample includes more than 60,000 distinct CDR3 sequences, roughly 13% of them seen just once. The sample taken for sequencing was whole blood. The origin of this receptor is an adult who was a healthcare worker with PCR-confirmed SARS-CoV-2 infection or an uninfected control (not recorded which). This chain joins TRBV7-2 and TRBJ2-5; D remains ambiguous. The CDR3 loop reads CASSLTVDGTQYF. CDR3 coding DNA: TGTGCCAGCAGCTTAACGGTAGACGGGACCCAGTACTTC.